The rows below give T cell receptor beta chains drawn from one sample of a study of blood T cell repertoires in COVID-19. The table came from immunoSEQ multiplex PCR; TCRdb's copy has only in-frame clones and leaves some out. In the table there are 90,000 to 140,000 clones, 65% to 90% of which are singletons. The sample consisted of peripheral blood. All receptors come from a man at least 80 years old with acute or convalescent COVID-19. The CDR3 runs from the conserved cysteine through the conserved F or W. Fields, in order: V gene, J gene, D gene, clone size, CDR3 protein, CDR3 DNA. The D gene is left open where the match is weak. Clone size appears in some rows only: once, few, many, or a class for an expanded clone.

V gene: TRBV5-1; J gene: TRBJ2-7; D gene: .; clone size: .; CDR3 protein: CASSFLAGTNYEQYF; CDR3 DNA: TGCGCCAGCAGCTTCCTGGCTGGGACAAATTACGAGCAGTACTTC
V gene: TRBV7-8; J gene: TRBJ2-1; D gene: TRBD2; clone size: .; CDR3 protein: CASSSNTGLATGEQFF; CDR3 DNA: TGTGCCAGCAGCTCTAATACGGGACTAGCGACGGGTGAGCAGTTCTTC
V gene: TRBV7-9; J gene: TRBJ1-5; D gene: .; clone size: .; CDR3 protein: CASSLGDSFNQPQHF; CDR3 DNA: TGTGCCAGCAGCTTAGGAGACAGCTTCAATCAGCCCCAGCATTTT
V gene: TRBV30; J gene: TRBJ1-5; D gene: TRBD1; clone size: .; CDR3 protein: CAWSVHGTGSSQPQHF; CDR3 DNA: TGTGCCTGGAGTGTACACGGGACAGGGTCTAGTCAGCCCCAGCATTTT
V gene: TRBV28; J gene: TRBJ1-2; D gene: TRBD1; clone size: .; CDR3 protein: CASRLQGALGGYTF; CDR3 DNA: TGTGCCAGCAGGTTACAGGGGGCCCTCGGGGGCTACACCTTC
V gene: TRBV2; J gene: TRBJ2-2; D gene: TRBD2; clone size: once; CDR3 protein: CASLLAVNTGELFF; CDR3 DNA: TGTGCCAGCCTCCTAGCGGTGAACACCGGGGAGCTGTTTTTT
V gene: TRBV28; J gene: TRBJ2-3; D gene: .; clone size: .; CDR3 protein: CASSLLSRVVTDTQYF; CDR3 DNA: TGTGCCAGCAGTCTCCTTTCCAGGGTGGTAACAGATACGCAGTATTTT
V gene: TRBV28; J gene: TRBJ1-1; D gene: TRBD1; clone size: .; CDR3 protein: CASSLMVFGQGPAFF; CDR3 DNA: TGTGCCAGCAGTTTAATGGTATTCGGACAGGGGCCCGCTTTCTTT
V gene: TRBV19; J gene: TRBJ1-5; D gene: TRBD1; clone size: .; CDR3 protein: CASSATGNRNQPQHF; CDR3 DNA: TGTGCCAGTAGTGCGACAGGGAATCGAAATCAGCCCCAGCATTTT
V gene: TRBV29-1; J gene: TRBJ2-5; D gene: .; clone size: .; CDR3 protein: CSPNGLTPFETQYF; CDR3 DNA: TGCAGCCCGAACGGACTAACCCCATTCGAGACCCAGTACTTC
V gene: TRBV28; J gene: TRBJ2-6; D gene: TRBD1; clone size: .; CDR3 protein: CASSLLQGAGGANVLTF; CDR3 DNA: TGTGCCAGCAGTTTACTACAGGGGGCGGGCGGGGCCAACGTCCTGACTTTC
V gene: TRBV5-8; J gene: TRBJ1-1; D gene: .; clone size: .; CDR3 protein: CASSFSQGISEAFF; CDR3 DNA: TGTGCCAGCAGCTTTTCACAGGGAATTTCCGAAGCTTTCTTT
V gene: TRBV18; J gene: TRBJ2-3; D gene: .; clone size: .; CDR3 protein: CASSPRTVFDTDTQYF; CDR3 DNA: TGTGCCAGCTCACCGCGGACAGTTTTCGACACAGATACGCAGTATTTT
V gene: TRBV5-4; J gene: TRBJ1-2; D gene: .; clone size: .; CDR3 protein: CASSLRTEWVRGYTF; CDR3 DNA: TGTGCCAGCAGCTTAAGGACTGAGTGGGTTCGTGGCTACACCTTC
V gene: TRBV7-9; J gene: TRBJ2-3; D gene: TRBD1; clone size: few; CDR3 protein: CASALGQATDTQYF; CDR3 DNA: TGTGCCAGCGCCCTGGGACAGGCCACAGATACGCAGTATTTT
V gene: TRBV24-1; J gene: TRBJ1-1; D gene: .; clone size: .; CDR3 protein: CATSDRTGTGTEAFF; CDR3 DNA: TGTGCCACCAGTGATCGGACCGGGACTGGCACTGAAGCTTTCTTT
V gene: TRBV7-9; J gene: TRBJ1-3; D gene: .; clone size: once; CDR3 protein: CASSLAGTFGNTIYF; CDR3 DNA: TGTGCCAGCAGCTTGGCCGGGACTTTCGGAAACACCATATATTTT
V gene: TRBV2; J gene: TRBJ2-7; D gene: TRBD1; clone size: .; CDR3 protein: CASSPAGQGGYEQYF; CDR3 DNA: TGTGCCAGCTCCCCAGCGGGACAGGGGGGTTACGAGCAGTACTTC
V gene: TRBV28; J gene: TRBJ2-3; D gene: TRBD2; clone size: .; CDR3 protein: CASNMPSGTGTQYF; CDR3 DNA: TGTGCCAGCAACATGCCCAGCGGGACGGGTACGCAGTATTTT
V gene: TRBV29-1; J gene: TRBJ1-1; D gene: TRBD1; clone size: once; CDR3 protein: CSVLTGRETEAFF; CDR3 DNA: TGCAGCGTTCTGACAGGGCGAGAAACTGAAGCTTTCTTT
V gene: TRBV7-2; J gene: TRBJ2-5; D gene: TRBD1; clone size: .; CDR3 protein: CASSLGDSRETQYF; CDR3 DNA: TGTGCCAGCAGCTTAGGGGACAGTCGAGAGACCCAGTACTTC
V gene: TRBV28; J gene: TRBJ2-5; D gene: TRBD1; clone size: .; CDR3 protein: CASSKGQGETQYF; CDR3 DNA: TGTGCCAGCAGTAAGGGACAGGGGGAGACCCAGTACTTC
V gene: TRBV28; J gene: TRBJ1-5; D gene: TRBD1; clone size: .; CDR3 protein: CASSLGLRGQGIQPQHF; CDR3 DNA: TGTGCCAGCAGTTTAGGGTTAAGGGGACAGGGTATTCAGCCCCAGCATTTT
V gene: TRBV6-2/TRBV6-3; J gene: TRBJ1-3; D gene: TRBD1; clone size: .; CDR3 protein: CASSWRQGARNTIYF; CDR3 DNA: TGTGCCAGCAGTTGGAGACAGGGGGCGAGAAACACCATATATTTT
V gene: TRBV19; J gene: TRBJ1-1; D gene: TRBD1; clone size: .; CDR3 protein: CASSRQGAQVTEAFF; CDR3 DNA: TGTGCCAGTAGTAGACAGGGGGCGCAGGTCACTGAAGCTTTCTTT